This T cell receptor beta chain was recorded in a study of neurological immune-mediated disorders (dated by TCRdb to about 2019). Describing the broader study: The study compared peripheral blood TCR-beta repertoires of HTLV-I-associated myelopathy (HAM/TSP) patients, multiple sclerosis patients and healthy controls using UMI-based sequencing. Of the 60 to 70 subjects in the cohort, about 14 were HAM/TSP patients, 34 were multiple sclerosis patients, and about 20 were healthy controls. The roughly 99 TCR-beta libraries covered PBMC samples along with longitudinal samples, technical triplicates, and paired sorted CD4+ and CD8+ T-cell subsets.

The healthy controls were volunteers from a blood bank in Maryland, USA. Libraries from unsorted PBMCs were made from 2 million PBMCs kept in RNAlater at -80 degrees C until RNA extraction. PBMCs were separated from peripheral blood using Ficoll-Hypaque density gradient centrifugation and then cryopreserved in liquid nitrogen. A distance of 9 bases separates the germline ends of V and J, which lose 6 bases and 0 bases respectively. Based on the germline V gene, the CDR1 and CDR2 sequences are MNHNS and SASEGT. The CDR3 contains 14 residues, cysteine and phenylalanine counted. Of all the DNA, just the CDR3 is kept, 42 bases in frame from base 1. Notes on this clonotype: The antigen this receptor binds is unknown. No much larger clonotype is one base removed from it; base qualities were not supplied.

General study outcomes and caveats: No identical CDR3 amino acid sequences were found to be shared among expanded clones across subjects, suggesting that TCR-beta repertoires were private in all groups. TCR clonal expansion was highest in HAM/TSP patients and lowest in MS patients, with MS patients falling below even healthy controls.

cDNA was synthesized by template-switch 5'RACE using a primer carrying a 10-nucleotide random unique molecular identifier by which each TCR transcript was tagged. Every sequencing run covered 15-18 subjects and yielded more than 170 million TCR-beta sequences. Total RNA was extracted with the RNeasy kit. TCR-beta VDJ regions were amplified with primers for the TCR constant region and the 5'RACE anchor, using the KAPA Real-time Library Amplification kit. Sample indexes and Illumina adaptors were added in a first PCR, and a second PCR then increased library yield. After Ampure bead purification, the roughly 650 bp TCR product was size-selected on a 2% E-gel SizeSelection system. Before pooling, library quality was checked on a Bioanalyzer, concentration was measured with Qubit, and libraries were quantified with the Kapa Library Quantification kit. An Illumina HiSeq 2500 was used to sequence the libraries paired-end at 2 x 150 bp. To increase sequence diversity, about 25-30% phiX was spiked into each library pool. Turning to the authors' computational methods: The UMI-based MiGEC pipeline processed quality-filtered reads and removed over 75% of raw TCR sequences during error correction. IMGT germline references were used for aligning VDJ genes, and each clonotype was defined as a unique CDR3 amino acid sequence together with its V-J genes. Clonal expansion, Shannon diversity, and CDR3 relatedness (CalcPairwiseDistances, ClusterSamples) were evaluated with VDJtools, and phylogenetic trees were built with CLCbio workbench. Expanded clones were defined as having at least 8 unique UMIs, based on coefficient-of-variation modelling across technical triplicates. TCRdb trimmed the raw reads at Q25, called clones with MiXCR and kept productive beta chains. Rows with one shared CDR3 protein collapse into an entry with the most common genes and DNA. The V and J calls and clone size are TCRdb's, not the authors'. The sample table lists about 80,000 distinct CDR3 sequences, about 9.4% of them with a count of one. About 1.7% of the sample is in the top ten clones.

The rearranged chain carries TRBV6-1 and TRBJ1-3, with the D gene too uncertain to name. The specimen was PBMCs. The receptor was derived from a man aged 45 to 65 in good health. The DNA is TGTGCCAGCAGCAGACCGGACTCTGGAAACACCATATATTTT. Its protein product is CASSRPDSGNTIYF.